The clone carrying this T cell receptor (beta chain) was detected a few times. This entry is derived from a study of T cell responses to AZD1222 COVID-19 vaccine. Using immunoSEQ multiplex PCR, the repertoire was profiled, and TCRdb retains in-frame clones only, with some absent. The sample holds approximately 130,000 clones; 80% to 90% are singletons and the top ten take approximately 8.8%. The length of the CDR3 is 16 residues. Trimming left V 5 bases short and J 4 bases short, with 18 bases between. CDR1 is MDHEN, CDR2 SYDVKM, per germline. The clonotype was recovered from an adult who received the AZD1222 COVID-19 vaccine. V is TRBV28 and J is TRBJ2-1; perhaps TRBD1 as D (5 bases). Material: peripheral blood, obtained 28 days after the second AZD1222 dose. The CDR3 region has the DNA TGTGCCAGCAGTCAAACTCGACAGACAATTTACAATGAGCAGTTCTTC. Protein product: CASSQTRQTIYNEQFF.